Each of the 14 T cell receptor beta chains below was sequenced from the same sample in a study of T-cell memory formation after mild COVID-19. TCRdb itself ran the 5' RACE reads through MiXCR, one entry per CDR3 protein. This table has 250,000 to 300,000 distinct CDR3 sequences, about a sixth appearing once. What was sequenced was PBMCs or a T cell subset sorted from them (not recorded which). Receptors were obtained from a man between 18 and 35 years old who had mild COVID-19 (a few samples of this study predate the infection). Cell type and time point are not known.

This clonotype was detected only a few times. The genes are TRBV4-3 and TRBJ2-4; D is unresolved. Germline V lookup: CDR1 LGHNA, CDR2 YSLEER. Between the trimmed V and J ends, which lost 0 bases and 0 bases, there was a span of 15 bases. The CDR3 is made up of 18 amino acids. CDR3 sequence (DNA): TGCGCCAGCAGCCAAGAGGTTATCCCTTCAGTAGCCAAAAACATTCAGTACTTC. Residues: CASSQEVIPSVAKNIQYF.

This clonotype was counted only a few times. The chain is built from TRBV20-1 and TRBJ1-4; TRBD1 agrees at 7 bases. Trimming removed 3 bases from V and 8 bases from J; junction bases left unmatched: 9. CDR3 length: 14 residues. Germline-derived CDR1 and CDR2 are DFQATT and SNEGSKA (reference sequence). DNA for the CDR3: TGCAGTGCTAGCCAACAGGGGTTCGGCGAAAAACTGTTTTTT. Its protein product is CSASQQGFGEKLFF.

This clonotype was counted only a few times. This sequence joins TRBV15 and TRBJ2-1, with D tentatively TRBD1 (5 bases). Per the germline V gene, CDR1 is LNHNV and CDR2 is YYDKDF (reference sequence). The V end lost 0 bases, the J end lost 2 bases, and 14 bases lay between the germline ends. The CDR3 is 17 amino acids. As DNA, the CDR3 is TGTGCCACCAGCAGAGATCTGGCAGGGTCACCCTACAATGAGCAGTTCTTC. It translates to CATSRDLAGSPYNEQFF.

The chain employs TRBV20-1 and TRBJ2-5, with 7 bases that match TRBD1. Germline V gene lookup returns CDR1 DFQATT and CDR2 SNEGSKA (reference sequence). The length of the CDR3 is 14 residues. This CDR3 reads CSVHGTANQETQYF. The CDR3 DNA reads as TGCAGCGTCCACGGGACAGCGAACCAAGAGACCCAGTACTTC.

The chain joins TRBV25-1 to TRBJ2-5; 7 bases align to TRBD1. Germline CDR1 MGHDK, CDR2 SYGVNS. V was pared by 1 base and J by 5 bases, with 4 bases of the junction left unmatched. The CDR3 sequence is 14 residues long. For the CDR3, the DNA is TGTGCCAGCAGTGAATTGACAGGGATGGAGACCCAGTACTTC. Its protein product is CASSELTGMETQYF. Together with reference TRBV25-1 and TRBJ2-5, the CDR3 gives the full variable domain: EADIYQTPRYLVIGTGKKITLECSQTMGHDKMYWYQQDPGMELHLIHYSYGVNSTEKGDLSSESTVSRIRTEHFPLTLESARPSHTSQYLCASSELTGMETQYFGPGTRLLVL.

This clonotype came up a few times. The V and J genes are TRBV15 and TRBJ2-7; no reliable D call. V was trimmed by 0 bases and J by 3 bases, leaving 12 bases between them. The germline V gene has CDR1 LNHNV and CDR2 YYDKDF (reference sequence). The CDR3 totals 15 residues. DNA for the CDR3: TGTGCCACCAGCAGAGATTTGGAGCCTTACTACGAGCAGTACTTC. The encoded protein is CATSRDLEPYYEQYF.

This clonotype appeared a few times. The chain carries TRBV2 and TRBJ1-6; D is perhaps TRBD1 (6 bases). Germline-derived CDR1 and CDR2 are SNHLY and FYNNEI. The germline V and J ends were trimmed by 10 bases and 7 bases, with 17 bases remaining between them. This CDR3 comprises 14 residues. The CDR3: CATLRGDLNSPLHF. CDR3 in DNA: TGTGCCACCCTTAGGGGGGACCTGAATTCACCCCTCCACTTT.

The genes are TRBV12-3 or TRBV12-4 and TRBJ2-3; 8 positions agree with TRBD1. The CDR3 spans 12 residues. With V trimmed by 5 bases and J by 10 bases, 5 bases remained unmatched. In DNA, the CDR3 is TGTGCCAGCAGTGTGACAGGGGCAGCGCAGTATTTT. It specifies CASSVTGAAQYF.

This clonotype was observed many times. The rearrangement joins TRBV24-1 to TRBJ2-3; D perhaps matches TRBD2 (5 bases). This CDR3 has 15 amino acids. Germline V gene sequence: CDR1 KGHDR, CDR2 SFDVKD. V lost 4 bases to trimming and J lost 1 base, with 11 bases between them. DNA of the CDR3: TGTGCCACCAGTGAAGCCGGGATCCGCACAGATACGCAGTATTTT. Amino acids: CATSEAGIRTDTQYF.

The chain carries TRBV6-6 and TRBJ1-5, with D tentatively TRBD1 (6 bases). Germline V lookup: CDR1 MNHNY, CDR2 SVGAGI (reference sequence). V lost 7 bases to trimming and J lost 2 bases, with 21 bases between them. The CDR3 extends over 17 amino acids. Here the CDR3 reads CASNKIHRVSGNQPQHF. CDR3 coding DNA: TGTGCCAGCAACAAAATTCACAGGGTTTCTGGCAATCAGCCCCAGCATTTT.

The CDR3 here is CASSQGRAQPQHF. CDR3 nucleotide sequence: TGCGCCAGCAGCCAAGGGAGGGCCCAGCCCCAGCATTTT. The chain carries TRBV4-1 and TRBJ1-5, with no clear D. The length of the CDR3 is 13 residues. Per the germline V gene, CDR1 is MGHRA and CDR2 is YSYEKL. Trimming removed 1 base from V and 7 bases from J, with 8 bases in between.

The sample holds a few counts of this clonotype. The genes are TRBV20-1 and TRBJ2-7; TRBD2 agrees at 8 bases. The CDR3 totals 14 residues. Trimming removed 4 bases from V and 1 base from J; junction bases left unmatched: 6. CDR1 and CDR2 (germline): DFQATT, SNEGSKA (reference sequence). The CDR3 protein is CSATVAGPSYEQYF. The CDR3 DNA sequence: TGCAGTGCTACCGTAGCGGGGCCTTCCTACGAGCAGTACTTC.

The chain carries TRBV12-3 or TRBV12-4 and TRBJ1-2, with D hard to call. The CDR3 contains 13 residues. V lost 7 bases, J lost 14 bases, and 23 bases lay in between. The CDR3 nucleotides read TGTGCCAGCATCTCGGTCCCTGGATGGGTGTGGACCTTC. The encoded protein is CASISVPGWVWTF.

V is TRBV27 and J is TRBJ2-7; D is uncertain. Germline assignment: CDR1 MNHEY and CDR2 SMNVEV (reference sequence). Trimming removed 8 bases at V and 2 bases at J, with 13 bases between. This CDR3 is 13 amino acids long. CDR3 sequence: CASRQTETYEQYF. The DNA of the CDR3 is TGTGCCAGCCGCCAGACGGAGACCTACGAGCAGTACTTC.